The source of this TCR beta chain is a study of CD8 T cells in ankylosing spondylitis (dated by TCRdb to about 2017). Regarding the study in general: T cell receptor beta repertoires were profiled in healthy donors and ankylosing spondylitis patients so that disease-linked TCR variants could be found. Peripheral blood was sampled, and synovial fluid was also collected from ankylosing spondylitis patients. The whole study cohort included 85 to 120 healthy donors and around 25 ankylosing spondylitis patients.

Reads for this sample came from an Illumina HiSeq 2500. Quantitative 5'-RACE with molecular barcodes was used to prepare TCR beta libraries. Per the original workflow: A new computational method based on a probabilistic model of VDJ rearrangement was used to identify disease-linked TCR variants. The raw public reads went through TCRdb reprocessing: fastp at Q25, MiXCR clone calling, in-frame beta chains kept. Records with the same CDR3 protein are collapsed into one entry carrying the most frequent genes and DNA. The V and J calls here are based on TCRdb, not the publication. The sample profile shows tens of thousands of distinct CDR3 sequences; 9% to 12% of them were found once. The ten largest clones represent approximately 15% of the sample. What the work shows at the level of the full study, not this receptor alone: Blood from ankylosing spondylitis patients appeared to be characterized by a TCR beta motif made up of under 10 highly homologous amino acid variants. The disease-linked clones showed a CD8+ phenotype and occurred at relatively low frequencies in peripheral blood. Some of the motif variants had been reported before in the synovial fluid and blood of reactive arthritis patients, a finding that suggests common disease-initiation mechanisms. According to the report, matched synovial fluid samples from ankylosing spondylitis patients were significantly enriched for the disease-linked clones.

V gives up 4 bases and J gives up 5 bases, and the segment between their germline ends measures 12 bases. Including cysteine and phenylalanine, the CDR3 has 14 amino acids. Only CDR3 DNA is held: 42 bases, read in frame from base 1. The germline V gene provides CDR1 MNHEY and CDR2 SVGEGT. This clonotype was seen at least ten times. Its binding antigen is unknown. No quality values exist for individual bases; no much larger clone is one base distant. The rearrangement joined TRBV6-2 or TRBV6-3 to TRBJ1-5; the D segment cannot be called with confidence. Sequenced sample: blood, either unsorted or a sorted T cell fraction (not recorded which). The sequence was collected from a male donor with ankylosing spondylitis or in good health (not recorded which). The bases are TGTGCCAGCAGTTCCCAGGAGATCCATCAGCCCCAGCATTTT. The translation is CASSSQEIHQPQHF.